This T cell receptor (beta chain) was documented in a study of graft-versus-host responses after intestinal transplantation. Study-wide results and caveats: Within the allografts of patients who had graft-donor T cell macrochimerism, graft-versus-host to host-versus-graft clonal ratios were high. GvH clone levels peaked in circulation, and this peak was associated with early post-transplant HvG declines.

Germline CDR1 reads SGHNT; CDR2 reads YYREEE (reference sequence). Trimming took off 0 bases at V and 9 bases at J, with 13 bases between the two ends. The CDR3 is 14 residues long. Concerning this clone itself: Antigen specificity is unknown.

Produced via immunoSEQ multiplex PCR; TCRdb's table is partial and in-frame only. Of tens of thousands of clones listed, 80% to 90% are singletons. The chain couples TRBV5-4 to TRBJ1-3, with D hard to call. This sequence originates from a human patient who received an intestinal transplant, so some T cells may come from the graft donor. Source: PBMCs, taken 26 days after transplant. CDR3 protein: CASSLDLGGSTIYF. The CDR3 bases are TGTGCCAGCAGCTTGGACTTAGGAGGTTCCACCATATATTTT.